This T cell receptor (beta chain) originates from a study of T cell responses to AZD1222 COVID-19 vaccine. Whole-study results and caveats: Donors skewed white British and female; clonal diversity was possibly underestimated. CD4 TCRs covered the whole spike, strongest at regions 160-218 and 743-854.

To note about this clone: What it recognizes is unknown.

The assay was immunoSEQ multiplex PCR, and TCRdb's table has in-frame clones only and misses some. The sample carries roughly 140,000 clones, 94% recorded once. V lost 5 bases, J lost 7 bases, and 6 bases stayed unmatched. CDR1 and CDR2 from the germline V gene are SGHKS and YYEKEE (reference sequence). CDR3 length: 14 amino acids. The specimen comprised peripheral blood, sampled on day 0 of AZD1222 vaccination. The clonotype originates from an adult in good health. The chain joins TRBV5-5 to TRBJ1-4; TRBD1 matches at 9 bases. The CDR3 nucleotides are TGTGCCAGCAGTACAGGGGGCGAAGTTGAAAAACTGTTTTTT. Translation: CASSTGGEVEKLFF.